Below are 5 T cell receptor beta chains sequenced from a single sample in a study of blood T cells in healthy people across ages. Sample-barcoded 5' priming and a J-beta primer mix drove a second PCR of about 6 to 12 cycles. TCRdb itself ran the 5' RACE reads through MiXCR, one entry per CDR3 protein. This table holds approximately 600,000 distinct CDR3 sequences, 58% found once. Sequenced input: blood. The receptors here all came from a man in his sixties in good health.

V is TRBV20-1 and J is TRBJ2-7, with D maybe TRBD1 (6 bases). Germline CDR1 is DFQATT and CDR2 is SNEGSKA (reference sequence). The CDR3 sequence is 11 residues long. Trimming took 3 bases from V and 6 from J, leaving 9 bases between them. CDR3 in DNA: TGCAGTGCTAGGGGACAACCCGAGCAGTACTTC. It codes for CSARGQPEQYF.

V gene TRBV18 combines with J gene TRBJ2-1, with 9 bases aligning to TRBD1. Trimming at V came to 3 bases and at J to 6 bases, leaving 12 bases not matched to a gene. CDR3 length: 17 residues. The germline CDR1 and CDR2 sequences are KGHSH and LQKENI. CDR3 amino acids: CASSPPNPGQGRNEQFF. The CDR3 DNA sequence: TGTGCCAGCTCACCCCCAAACCCGGGACAGGGCCGCAATGAGCAGTTCTTC. Using reference TRBV18 and TRBJ2-1 for the parts outside the CDR3, the full variable domain is NAGVMQNPRHLVRRRGQEARLRCSPMKGHSHVYWYRQLPEEGLKFMVYLQKENIIDESGMPKERFSAEFPKEGPSILRIQQVVRGDSAAYFCASSPPNPGQGRNEQFFGPGTRLTVL.

This clonotype showed up just a few times. The CDR3 loop reads CSALGTSASPGGELFF. The CDR3 nucleotides are TGCAGTGCTCTTGGGACTAGCGCCAGCCCGGGAGGGGAGCTGTTTTTT. The V call is TRBV20-1, the J call TRBJ2-2; 10 nucleotides match TRBD2. This CDR3 spans 16 amino acids. From germline, CDR1 is DFQATT and CDR2 SNEGSKA (reference sequence). Germline trimming cut 5 bases from V and 8 bases from J; bases unmatched to any gene: 14.

The CDR3 protein is CASSQRTGGIETQYF. The CDR3 coding sequence is TGTGCCAGCAGCCAACGAACAGGGGGCATCGAGACCCAGTACTTC. The rearrangement uses TRBV14 and TRBJ2-5, with TRBD1 identical over 9 bases. V lost 2 bases and J lost 5; bases outside the gene matches: 6. This CDR3 is built from 15 residues. The germline V gene has CDR1 SGHDN and CDR2 FVKESK.

This clonotype showed up many times. J is TRBJ2-5 and V is TRBV7-2; TRBD2 agrees at 7 bases. The CDR3 is 15 amino acids. Germline CDR1 and CDR2: SGHTA and FQGNSA. Germline trimming cut 0 bases from V and 4 bases from J; bases unmatched to any gene: 5. The CDR3 protein is CASSLAGGFGETQYF. CDR3 in DNA: TGTGCCAGCAGCTTAGCGGGAGGGTTTGGAGAGACCCAGTACTTC.